The 32 T cell receptor beta chains below all came from one sample that was sequenced in a study of shared clonotypes between healthy human individuals. The protocol was immunoSEQ multiplex PCR, while the TCRdb copy is restricted to in-frame clones and leaves out a portion. Of some 2.4 million clones in the sample, roughly 93% were seen once. Sequenced input: naive CD4+ T cells from PBMCs. Subset of the sample: CD45RA+ positively selected. The receptors derive from a man aged 18 to 30 in good health. Some clones in this sample may be carry-over from other donors' samples.

The chain uses TRBV6-1 and TRBJ2-3, with D tentatively TRBD2 (5 bases). Germline V gene sequence: CDR1 MNHNS, CDR2 SASEGT. V was trimmed by 8 bases and J by 6 bases, leaving 21 bases between them. The CDR3 spans 15 residues. Here the CDR3 reads CASLGRNLGGDTQYF. For the CDR3, the DNA is TGTGCCAGCCTCGGACGGAACCTTGGCGGGGATACGCAGTATTTT.

Regarding this clone: This specimen includes other DNA sequences encoding the same CDR3. The rearrangement joins TRBV7-2 to TRBJ2-5; D ambiguous. CDR3 size: 13 residues. The germline V gene has CDR1 SGHTA and CDR2 FQGNSA. Trimming removed 2 bases at V and 1 base at J, with 5 bases between. CDR3 bases: TGTGCCAGCAGCTTATATTCCCAAGAGACCCAGTACTTC. Protein product: CASSLYSQETQYF.

J is TRBJ2-2 and V is TRBV11-2, with 12 bases identical to TRBD2. The CDR3 sequence is 17 residues long. V shed 2 bases and J 4 bases; nucleotides not matched to a gene: 5. Germline CDR1 reads SGHAT; CDR2 reads FQNNGV. For the CDR3, the DNA is TGTGCCAGCAGCTTACTAGCGGGAGGGCCGCTCACCGGGGAGCTGTTTTTT. Its protein is CASSLLAGGPLTGELFF.

This sequence joins TRBV6-5 and TRBJ2-7, with 10 bases identical to TRBD1. J was trimmed by 5 bases and V by 5 bases; bases with no gene match: 9. Germline CDR1 and CDR2: MNHEY and SVGAGI. This CDR3 is built from 15 residues. As DNA, the CDR3 is TGTGCCAGCAGTCACCGCGGGACAGGGGTGGACGAGCAGTACTTC. It is translated as CASSHRGTGVDEQYF.

This clone was seen a handful of times. This rearrangement joins TRBV29-1 to TRBJ1-1; the match to TRBD1 covers 8 bases. Germline CDR1 is SQVTM and CDR2 is ANQGSEA. CDR3 length: 12 residues. V lost 6 bases to trimming and J lost 4 bases; unmatched junction nucleotides: 4. The CDR3 DNA is TGCAGCGTGGACAGGGATGGCACTGAAGCTTTCTTT. It translates to CSVDRDGTEAFF.

This chain joins TRBV5-4 and TRBJ2-3, with 10 bases identical to TRBD1. This CDR3 region has 15 residues. V dropped 7 bases and J dropped 6; count of bases not matched to a gene: 11. CDR1 is SGHNT and CDR2 is YYREEE in the germline V gene (reference sequence). CDR3 sequence reads: CASRLDRGHRDTQYF. The CDR3 coding sequence is TGTGCCAGCCGACTTGACAGGGGGCATAGGGATACGCAGTATTTT. Based on the CDR3 plus reference TRBV5-4 and TRBJ2-3, the full variable domain is ETGVTQSPTHLIKTRGQQVTLRCSSQSGHNTVSWYQQALGQGPQFIFQYYREEENGRGNFPPRFSGLQFPNYSSELNVNALELDDSALYLCASRLDRGHRDTQYFGPGTRLTVL.

This chain joins TRBV15 and TRBJ1-5; D possibly corresponds to TRBD1 (6 bases). The CDR3 covers 16 residues. V was cut by 3 bases and J by 2 bases, with 14 bases left in between. Germline CDR1 reads LNHNV; CDR2 reads YYDKDF (reference sequence). CDR3 sequence reads: CATSSHRVVGNQPQHF. CDR3 sequence (DNA): TGTGCCACCAGCAGTCACAGGGTCGTAGGCAATCAGCCCCAGCATTTT.

The chain employs TRBV6-1 and TRBJ2-7, with D unresolved. The germline V gene has CDR1 MNHNS and CDR2 SASEGT. Between the trimmed V and J ends, which lost 11 bases and 2 bases, there was a span of 13 bases. There are 12 residues in the CDR3. CDR3 in DNA: TGTGCCGGAACGACTGGAACCTACGAGCAGTACTTC. Protein: CAGTTGTYEQYF.

This clone came up once. This chain uses TRBV27 with TRBJ2-1; possibly TRBD1 or TRBD2 for D (5 bases each). Trimming stripped 5 bases from V and 8 bases from J, with 19 bases between. This CDR3 is 15 amino acids long. Germline V gene sequence: CDR1 MNHEY, CDR2 SMNVEV (reference sequence). For the CDR3, the DNA is TGTGCCAGCAGTCTCCTGCTGGGACCGGCGGATGAGCAGTTCTTC. Its translation: CASSLLLGPADEQFF.

The rearrangement uses TRBV28 and TRBJ1-3; 8 bases align to TRBD1. CDR3 length: 15 amino acids. The J segment lost 0 bases and the V segment lost 6 bases, leaving 4 bases of the junction unmatched. Germline lookup yields CDR1 MDHEN and CDR2 SYDVKM. This CDR3 reads CASRGTGGSGNTIYF. CDR3 DNA: TGTGCCAGCAGGGGAACAGGGGGCTCTGGAAACACCATATATTTT.

The gene calls are TRBV5-1 and TRBJ1-1; D ambiguous. With 1 base removed from V and 5 bases from J, the gap between germline ends came to 9 bases. The CDR3 runs to 13 residues. CDR1 SGHRS and CDR2 YFSETQ come from the germline V gene. Here the CDR3 DNA reads TGCGCCAGCAGCTTGTTGGCGGAGACTGAAGCTTTCTTT. This codes for CASSLLAETEAFF.

The J gene is TRBJ2-7, the V gene TRBV11-2, with D unresolved. V was trimmed by 5 bases and J by 0 bases, leaving 20 bases between them. The CDR3 runs to 17 residues. CDR1 SGHAT and CDR2 FQNNGV come from the germline V gene. CDR3 in amino acids: CASSVITGPTSSYEQYF. The CDR3 nucleotides read TGTGCCAGCAGCGTAATAACGGGCCCTACGAGCTCCTACGAGCAGTACTTC. The full variable domain, with the rest looked up from reference TRBV11-2 and TRBJ2-7, is EAGVAQSPRYKIIEKRQSVAFWCNPISGHATLYWYQQILGQGPKLLIQFQNNGVVDDSQLPKDRFSAERLKGVDSTLKIQPAKLEDSAVYLCASSVITGPTSSYEQYFGPGTRLTVT.

V and J are TRBV5-1 and TRBJ1-1; TRBD1 matches at 8 bases. Germline V gene lookup returns CDR1 SGHRS and CDR2 YFSETQ. The CDR3 extends over 18 amino acids. Trimming at V came to 4 bases and at J to 2 bases, leaving 16 bases not matched to a gene. The CDR3 reads CASSTSRGRVFRNTEAFF. CDR3 nucleotides: TGCGCCAGCAGCACCTCCAGGGGGCGAGTATTCCGAAACACTGAAGCTTTCTTT.

In this sample, this clone turned up a few times. This sample includes further DNA sequences coding for the same CDR3. The CDR3 DNA sequence: TGTGCCAGCAGTTTAGTGGGCGGGGAGCTGTTTTTT. The encoded protein is CASSLVGGELFF. The rearrangement links TRBV28 to TRBJ2-2; no clear D gene. This CDR3 is built from 12 residues. The germline gives CDR1 MDHEN, CDR2 SYDVKM. V was pared by 2 bases and J by 7 bases, with 5 bases between.

The chain links TRBV2 to TRBJ2-2; D remains unclear. V was shortened by 3 bases and J by 5 bases, with 16 bases between the two germline ends. CDR1 and CDR2 (germline): SNHLY, FYNNEI. The CDR3 is made up of 16 amino acids. CDR3 region: CASSDPVSARTGELFF. The CDR3 region has the DNA TGTGCCAGCAGTGATCCAGTCTCCGCGCGGACCGGGGAGCTGTTTTTT.

This clone appeared once. The chain recombines TRBV4-1 with TRBJ2-5, with 7 nucleotides matching TRBD2. Germline CDR1 and CDR2: MGHRA and YSYEKL. The CDR3 is 13 residues long. V lost 1 base to trimming and J lost 5 bases; unmatched junction nucleotides: 1. This CDR3 reads CASSQAAGETQYF. In DNA, the CDR3 is TGCGCCAGCAGCCAAGCAGCGGGGGAGACCCAGTACTTC.

This clone has only one observation. This specimen includes other DNA sequences encoding the same CDR3. The rearrangement links TRBV11-2 to TRBJ2-7; D is unclear. Germline CDR1 is SGHAT and CDR2 is FQNNGV. Trimming left V 1 base short and J 0 bases short, with 4 bases between. CDR3 size: 13 residues. For the CDR3, the DNA is TGTGCCAGCAGCTTAGGAGGCTCCTACGAGCAGTACTTC. Translated: CASSLGGSYEQYF. Using reference TRBV11-2 and TRBJ2-7 for the parts outside the CDR3, the full variable domain is EAGVAQSPRYKIIEKRQSVAFWCNPISGHATLYWYQQILGQGPKLLIQFQNNGVVDDSQLPKDRFSAERLKGVDSTLKIQPAKLEDSAVYLCASSLGGSYEQYFGPGTRLTVT.

The chain employs TRBV28 and TRBJ1-1, with 8 nucleotides matching TRBD1. Germline CDR1 and CDR2: MDHEN and SYDVKM. Trimming cost V 6 bases and J 6 bases; bases outside gene matches: 9. The CDR3 consists of 14 residues. The CDR3 sequence: CASSVRTGIPEAFF. For the CDR3, the DNA is TGTGCCAGCAGCGTTCGGACAGGGATCCCTGAAGCTTTCTTT.

The gene calls are TRBV5-4 and TRBJ2-7, with 11 bases matching TRBD2. The CDR3 spans 16 residues. Trimming removed 0 bases from V and 5 bases from J; junction bases left unmatched: 7. CDR1 is SGHNT and CDR2 is YYREEE in the germline V gene (reference sequence). CDR3 sequence: CASSLGLLAGVNEQYF. CDR3 nucleotides: TGTGCCAGCAGCTTGGGGCTACTAGCGGGAGTCAACGAGCAGTACTTC.

Comment on this clone: Different DNA sequences within this sample yield the same CDR3. The V and J genes are TRBV7-2 and TRBJ1-5, with D possibly matching TRBD1 (5 bases). Trimming stripped 3 bases from V and 4 bases from J, with 7 bases between. CDR3 length equals 13 residues. Per germline, CDR1 SGHTA and CDR2 FQGNSA. CDR3 in amino acids: CASSLQGNQPQHF. CDR3 coding DNA: TGTGCCAGCAGCTTGCAGGGTAATCAGCCCCAGCATTTT.

The chain links TRBV4-2 to TRBJ2-2, with 10 bases lining up with TRBD2. The length of the CDR3 is 19 residues. CDR1 and CDR2 from the germline V gene are LGHNA and YNFKEQ. Germline trimming cut 6 bases from V and 4 bases from J; bases unmatched to any gene: 17. The CDR3 DNA reads TGTGCCAGCAGTCCGGCGGGACTAGCGCCCCGCGGTGGCACCGGGGAGCTGTTTTTT. Translated, it gives CASSPAGLAPRGGTGELFF.

V and J are TRBV2 and TRBJ1-5; 11 positions agree with TRBD1. The CDR3 is made up of 15 amino acids. Per the germline V gene, CDR1 is SNHLY and CDR2 is FYNNEI. J gave up 7 bases and V 6 bases, and 8 bases lay outside the gene matches. The CDR3 sequence: CASSPGTGGRQPQHF. CDR3 DNA: TGTGCCAGCAGCCCCGGGACAGGGGGTCGGCAGCCCCAGCATTTT.

The chain uses TRBV29-1 and TRBJ1-1; D gene uncertain. Per germline, CDR1 SQVTM and CDR2 ANQGSEA. The V end was cut by 7 bases, the J end by 2 bases, with 17 bases between. This CDR3 spans 14 amino acids. The CDR3 loop reads CSGRTGLVNTEAFF. CDR3 DNA: TGCAGCGGTCGGACGGGATTAGTCAACACTGAAGCTTTCTTT.

Remarks on this clone: The same CDR3 can be traced to other DNA sequences in this sample. This chain links TRBV6-1 with TRBJ1-2; D not certain. CDR3 length: 13 residues. CDR1 MNHNS and CDR2 SASEGT come from the germline V gene. The V and J ends lost 0 bases and 4 bases respectively, with 6 bases between them. CDR3 in amino acids: CASSEALGYGYTF. CDR3 nucleotides: TGTGCCAGCAGTGAAGCCCTGGGCTATGGCTACACCTTC.

The chain recombines TRBV4-2 with TRBJ2-7; TRBD2 aligns across 8 bases. With V trimmed by 1 base and J by 2 bases, 4 bases remained unmatched. The CDR3 is 15 residues long. Germline values: CDR1 LGHNA, CDR2 YNFKEQ. This CDR3 is CASSQVPAGAYEQYF. The CDR3 DNA reads TGTGCCAGCAGCCAAGTGCCAGCGGGAGCCTACGAGCAGTACTTC.

On this clone itself: The same CDR3 is also encoded by other DNA sequences in this sample. The CDR3 protein is CASSGVDTQYF. CDR3 DNA: TGTGCCAGCAGCGGTGTAGATACGCAGTATTTT. This chain connects TRBV5-6 to TRBJ2-3; no reliable D call. Looked up from germline, CDR1 is SGHDT and CDR2 is YYEEEE. This CDR3 comprises 11 residues. Between the trimmed V and J ends, which lost 4 bases and 5 bases, there was a span of 5 bases.

The rearrangement joins TRBV5-6 to TRBJ1-3; D ambiguous. Trimming pared 1 base from V and 0 bases from J, leaving 14 bases between. The CDR3 contains 17 residues. Per germline, CDR1 SGHDT and CDR2 YYEEEE. The CDR3 is CASSLFGRLSSGNTIYF. The DNA of the CDR3 is TGTGCCAGCAGCTTGTTTGGGAGGTTGAGCTCTGGAAACACCATATATTTT.

On this clone itself: Other nucleotide sequences from this sample produce the same CDR3. The V and J genes are TRBV7-2 and TRBJ2-7; D perhaps matches TRBD2 (6 bases). V lost 1 base, J lost 2 bases, and 9 bases lay in between. Germline CDR1 and CDR2: SGHTA and FQGNSA. CDR3 length: 14 residues. In DNA form, the CDR3 reads TGTGCCAGCAGCTTAGGGCGGGGTCCCTACGAGCAGTACTTC. Encoded protein: CASSLGRGPYEQYF.

The V call is TRBV7-9, the J call TRBJ2-2; 8 nucleotides match TRBD2. Germline CDR1 reads SEHNR; CDR2 reads FQNEAQ (reference sequence). V dropped 4 bases and J dropped 15; count of bases not matched to a gene: 4. The CDR3 contains 11 residues. In DNA form, the CDR3 reads TGTGCCAGCAGCTCGGGGGGGCAGGTGTTTTTT. Translation: CASSSGGQVFF.

This rearrangement joins TRBV5-1 to TRBJ1-1; 7 bases line up with TRBD1. CDR1 is SGHRS and CDR2 is YFSETQ in the germline V gene. The V gene end was trimmed by 4 bases and the J gene end by 4 bases; junction bases not matched to a gene: 10. The CDR3 is made up of 15 amino acids. Here the CDR3 DNA reads TGCGCCAGCAGCCCCAACAGGGGTCGGAGCACTGAAGCTTTCTTT. Translation: CASSPNRGRSTEAFF.

The chain links TRBV29-1 to TRBJ2-5; D tentatively fits TRBD1 or TRBD2 (5 bases each). Germline loops: CDR1 SQVTM, CDR2 ANQGSEA. V lost 5 bases and J lost 0, with 16 bases in between. CDR3 size: 15 residues. The CDR3 protein is CSVIPPWGNQETQYF. CDR3 bases: TGCAGCGTTATCCCACCCTGGGGGAACCAAGAGACCCAGTACTTC. The full variable domain, completed using reference TRBV29-1 and TRBJ2-5, is SAVISQKPSRDICQRGTSLTIQCQVDSQVTMMFWYRQQPGQSLTLIATANQGSEATYESGFVIDKFPISRPNLTFSTLTVSNMSPEDSSIYLCSVIPPWGNQETQYFGPGTRLLVL.

Here the CDR3 DNA reads TGCGCCAGCAGCTTGGCTGCGGGAGGGCCGAGAAATGAGCAGTTCTTC. It is translated as CASSLAAGGPRNEQFF. The chain couples TRBV5-1 to TRBJ2-1, with 9 positions matching TRBD2. The CDR3 spans 16 residues. Per germline, CDR1 SGHRS and CDR2 YFSETQ. With 0 bases clipped from V and 7 bases from J, the junction kept 8 bases outside the gene matches.